The 13 T cell receptor beta chains below were found in one sample sequenced in a study of cytomegalovirus exposure and HLA in healthy donors. PCR primers comprised 60 Vbeta and 13 Jbeta primers. The table came from immunoSEQ multiplex PCR; TCRdb's copy has only in-frame clones and leaves some out. This table lists around 190,000 clones. The source material was PBMCs. The receptor set was obtained from a woman aged 25 to 39 in good health and CMV-seropositive.

The V call is TRBV19, the J call TRBJ2-7; tentative D call: TRBD1 (5 bases). This CDR3 has 12 residues. Germline V lookup: CDR1 LNHDA, CDR2 SQIVND (reference sequence). The V end lost 9 bases, the J end lost 0 bases, and 9 bases lay between the germline ends. The CDR3 protein is CASSGFSYEQYF. CDR3 nucleotides: TGTGCCAGCTCAGGGTTCTCCTACGAGCAGTACTTC.

This rearrangement joins TRBV2 to TRBJ2-4, with 7 bases that match TRBD1. V lost 0 bases and J lost 9; bases outside the gene matches: 14. The CDR3 contains 17 residues. CDR1 and CDR2 from the germline V gene are SNHLY and FYNNEI. CDR3 region: CASSEAGRGTDNPIQYF. CDR3 coding DNA: TGTGCCAGCAGTGAAGCCGGGCGTGGGACAGATAACCCCATTCAGTACTTC.

The J gene is TRBJ1-2, the V gene TRBV27, with 9 bases matching TRBD1. Trimming at V came to 8 bases and at J to 0 bases, leaving 4 bases not matched to a gene. The germline gives CDR1 MNHEY, CDR2 SMNVEV (reference sequence). The CDR3 length is 14 residues. The CDR3 DNA is TGTGCCAGCTGCGGACAGGGGACTAACTATGGCTACACCTTC. This encodes CASCGQGTNYGYTF.

The rearrangement uses TRBV5-1 and TRBJ2-3; 14 bases align to TRBD2. Germline trimming cut 0 bases from V and 6 bases from J; bases unmatched to any gene: 3. CDR1 SGHRS and CDR2 YFSETQ come from the germline V gene. CDR3 size: 16 residues. The CDR3 bases are TGCGCCAGCAGCTTGGAGACTAGCGGGAGGGCGGATACGCAGTATTTT. It translates to CASSLETSGRADTQYF. The full variable domain, in which reference TRBV5-1 and TRBJ2-3 provide the parts outside the CDR3, is KAGVTQTPRYLIKTRGQQVTLSCSPISGHRSVSWYQQTPGQGLQFLFEYFSETQRNKGNFPGRFSGRQFSNSRSEMNVSTLELGDSALYLCASSLETSGRADTQYFGPGTRLTVL.

The rearrangement links TRBV7-9 to TRBJ1-4, with 9 bases matching TRBD1. J was trimmed by 8 bases and V by 5 bases; bases with no gene match: 9. CDR1 is SEHNR and CDR2 is FQNEAQ in the germline V gene (reference sequence). The CDR3 runs to 15 residues. The CDR3 sequence is CASSASGQGGEKLFF. In nucleotides, the CDR3 is TGTGCCAGCAGCGCATCGGGACAGGGAGGAGAAAAACTGTTTTTT. The entire variable domain, with the rest obtained from reference TRBV7-9 and TRBJ1-4, is as follows: DTGVSQNPRHKITKRGQNVTFRCDPISEHNRLYWYRQTLGQGPEFLTYFQNEAQLEKSRLLSDRFSAERPKGSFSTLEIQRTEQGDSAMYLCASSASGQGGEKLFFGSGTQLSVL.

The rearrangement joins TRBV28 to TRBJ1-5; D uncertain. This CDR3 has 17 amino acids. The V gene lost 3 bases and the J gene lost 5 bases, with 20 bases spanning the gap. CDR1 and CDR2 (germline): MDHEN, SYDVKM. This CDR3 reads CASSLGPESGFDQPQHF. In nucleotides, the CDR3 is TGTGCCAGCAGTTTGGGCCCCGAGTCCGGTTTCGATCAGCCCCAGCATTTT.

The V call is TRBV2, the J call TRBJ2-3, with D maybe TRBD2 (6 bases). Germline V gene lookup returns CDR1 SNHLY and CDR2 FYNNEI. CDR3 length: 12 amino acids. V lost 11 bases to trimming and J lost 3 bases, with 12 bases between them. The CDR3 DNA follows: TGTGCCCTCCCCGGGGGAACAGATACGCAGTATTTT. Translating gives CALPGGTDTQYF.

The V gene is TRBV7-9, the J gene TRBJ2-7, with a tentative D call TRBD1 (6 bases). Germline CDR1 and CDR2: SEHNR and FQNEAQ (reference sequence). The CDR3 has 13 amino acids. V lost 0 bases, J lost 7 bases, and 10 bases lay in between. CDR3 in DNA: TGTGCCAGCAGCTTAGCAGGGGGTGGGGAGCAGTACTTC. This sequence encodes CASSLAGGGEQYF.

The rearrangement links TRBV27 to TRBJ1-1, with D tentatively TRBD1 (6 bases). V gave up 1 base and J gave up 1 base, with 10 bases separating them. The CDR3 length is 15 residues. Germline V lookup: CDR1 MNHEY, CDR2 SMNVEV (reference sequence). This CDR3 is CASSLLGRGNTEAFF. Written as DNA, the CDR3 is TGTGCCAGCAGTTTATTGGGCAGGGGGAACACTGAAGCTTTCTTT.

The genes are TRBV20-1 and TRBJ1-1; TRBD1 is a possible D gene (5 bases). The V and J ends lost 6 bases and 5 bases respectively, with 10 bases between them. CDR3 length: 11 amino acids. Germline assignment: CDR1 DFQATT and CDR2 SNEGSKA (reference sequence). In nucleotides, the CDR3 is TGCAGTGCCCAGGGTGAGACTGAAGCTTTCTTT. Protein product: CSAQGETEAFF.

The chain carries TRBV6-5 and TRBJ1-2, with D maybe TRBD1 (6 bases). CDR1 MNHEY and CDR2 SVGAGI come from the germline V gene. The CDR3 length is 14 residues. V was shortened by 2 bases and J by 8 bases, with 15 bases between the two germline ends. The CDR3 loop is CASSYRGTAKGYTF. For the CDR3, the DNA is TGTGCCAGCAGTTACAGGGGGACCGCTAAAGGCTACACCTTC.

Here the CDR3 reads CASSLGAVLYEQYF. CDR3 DNA sequence: TGTGCCAGCAGCTTAGGGGCAGTACTCTACGAGCAGTACTTC. The chain carries TRBV11-2 and TRBJ2-7, with D hard to call. The CDR3 runs to 14 residues. Trimming took off 1 base at V and 3 bases at J, with 10 bases between the two ends. CDR1 SGHAT and CDR2 FQNNGV come from the germline V gene.

The CDR3 region is CASSGNRLTEAFF. CDR3 sequence (DNA): TGTGCCAGCAGTGGGAACAGGCTTACTGAAGCTTTCTTT. The genes are TRBV6-1 and TRBJ1-1; maybe TRBD1 (5 bases). Trimming left V 4 bases short and J 5 bases short, with 11 bases between. This CDR3 is built from 13 residues. Per the germline V gene, CDR1 is MNHNS and CDR2 is SASEGT.